The rows below give T cell receptor beta chains drawn from one sample of a study of cytomegalovirus exposure and HLA in healthy donors. TCRdb's copy holds only in-frame clones and misses some; the assay was immunoSEQ multiplex PCR. This repertoire shows roughly 120,000 clones, roughly two thirds found once; its top ten account for around 1.6%. Sequenced sample: PBMCs. These receptors all stem from a man aged 30 to 45 in good health and CMV-seropositive. Both conserved end residues are part of each CDR3. Each record gives: CDR3 protein, D gene, V gene, J gene. A D gene is named only where the DNA matches it firmly.

cdr3_aa: CASSPEGGATWAQYF
d_call: .
v_call: TRBV28
j_call: TRBJ2-5

cdr3_aa: CASSLRPGVRSHEQYF
d_call: .
v_call: TRBV27
j_call: TRBJ2-7

cdr3_aa: CASSLGGQGVAGELFF
d_call: TRBD1
v_call: TRBV13
j_call: TRBJ2-2

cdr3_aa: CASTHSGGKHKQYF
d_call: TRBD2
v_call: TRBV27
j_call: TRBJ2-7

cdr3_aa: CASTSYPGGNTIYF
d_call: .
v_call: TRBV6-6
j_call: TRBJ1-3

cdr3_aa: CASRSPLGGKETQYF
d_call: .
v_call: TRBV28
j_call: TRBJ2-5

cdr3_aa: CASSVIVGQSEAFF
d_call: TRBD1
v_call: TRBV2
j_call: TRBJ1-1

cdr3_aa: CASSVGGGPRNGYTF
d_call: .
v_call: TRBV9
j_call: TRBJ1-2

cdr3_aa: CASSLGQKKWTEQFF
d_call: .
v_call: TRBV11-2
j_call: TRBJ2-1

cdr3_aa: CASWGTGGAYGYTF
d_call: TRBD1
v_call: TRBV9
j_call: TRBJ1-2

cdr3_aa: CASSPTGSPYEQYF
d_call: TRBD1
v_call: TRBV5-5
j_call: TRBJ2-7

cdr3_aa: CASSQAGLAGTDEQYF
d_call: TRBD2
v_call: TRBV7-9
j_call: TRBJ2-7

cdr3_aa: CASSVGNSANTGELFF
d_call: .
v_call: TRBV9
j_call: TRBJ2-2

cdr3_aa: CASSKYAGGPYEQYF
d_call: TRBD2
v_call: TRBV19
j_call: TRBJ2-7

cdr3_aa: CASSQDRADTQYF
d_call: .
v_call: TRBV14
j_call: TRBJ2-3

cdr3_aa: CASRTPAGTGGPGYTF
d_call: TRBD1
v_call: TRBV19
j_call: TRBJ1-2

cdr3_aa: CASSEGSGQVREKLFF
d_call: TRBD1
v_call: TRBV25-1
j_call: TRBJ1-4

cdr3_aa: CATQGAGPGANYGYTF
d_call: .
v_call: TRBV28
j_call: TRBJ1-2

cdr3_aa: CASSYWTGGHSPLHF
d_call: TRBD1
v_call: TRBV6-5
j_call: TRBJ1-6

cdr3_aa: CASSQDAGTNQPQHF
d_call: .
v_call: TRBV4-1
j_call: TRBJ1-5